This TCR beta chain was profiled in a study of cytomegalovirus exposure and HLA in healthy donors. Comments on this clone: The antigen is unknown.

Profiled with immunoSEQ multiplex PCR; TCRdb holds only in-frame clones, not every one. The repertoire holds approximately 170,000 clones, approximately 88% seen once, with approximately 10% in the top ten. Overall study findings and caveats: The study found most TCR sequences rare, yet found some public TCRs in many donors.

Trimming took off 7 bases at V and 7 bases at J, with 12 bases between the two ends. Germline-derived CDR1 and CDR2 are SGHDT and YYEEEE. The CDR3 has 12 amino acids. The chain joins TRBV5-6 to TRBJ2-1; a possible D gene is TRBD2 (5 bases). The TCR originated in a man younger than 40 in good health and CMV-seropositive. Source material: PBMCs. The CDR3: CASHRGENEQFF. The CDR3 nucleotides read TGTGCCAGCCACCGGGGAGAAAATGAGCAGTTCTTC.